This entry describes one T cell receptor beta chain. Its antigen is still unknown. Use of 60 Vbeta and 13 Jbeta primers characterized the PCR. Measured with immunoSEQ multiplex PCR; TCRdb has only the in-frame clones, and not every one. The sample carries under 85,000 clones, over 75% recorded once. The data stem from a study of cytomegalovirus exposure and HLA in healthy donors. Broader study findings: With further analysis later on, most CMV-associated TCR beta chains appeared HLA-restricted. Among TCR sequences, most were rare, though some public TCRs appeared in many donors. Earlier results showed most TCR beta V segments being productive about 87% or about 30% of the time. Sequencing probably produced one cluster of sequence variants that were highly shared.

Looked up from germline, CDR1 is ENHRY and CDR2 is SYGVKD. The CDR3 is made up of 15 amino acids. Trimming cost V 2 bases and J 2 bases, with 10 bases left between them. This chain connects TRBV10-3 to TRBJ2-1; a weak D match, TRBD1 (6 bases). The sequence was obtained from a woman in her twenties or thirties in good health and CMV-seronegative. The material sequenced was PBMCs. The CDR3 nucleotides are TGTGCCATCAGTGAGGACAGGACGGCCTACAATGAGCAGTTCTTC. It is translated as CAISEDRTAYNEQFF.